The following is a T cell receptor beta chain sequence with its context. This record comes from a study of cytomegalovirus exposure and HLA in healthy donors. Trimming shortened V by 0 bases and J by 4 bases, and 10 bases separated the two germline ends. CDR3 size: 14 residues. Germline V CDR1 and CDR2: SGHNT, YYREEE (reference sequence). The protocol was immunoSEQ multiplex PCR, while the TCRdb copy is restricted to in-frame clones and leaves out a portion. This sample has about 170,000 clones, with about 83% found just once. This receptor was obtained from a woman aged 25 to 39 in good health and CMV-seronegative. The chain uses TRBV5-4 and TRBJ1-2, with D uncertain. The sample taken for sequencing was PBMCs. The CDR3 protein is CASSLVGTSYGYTF. Written as DNA, the CDR3 is TGTGCCAGCAGCTTGGTGGGCACTAGCTATGGCTACACCTTC.